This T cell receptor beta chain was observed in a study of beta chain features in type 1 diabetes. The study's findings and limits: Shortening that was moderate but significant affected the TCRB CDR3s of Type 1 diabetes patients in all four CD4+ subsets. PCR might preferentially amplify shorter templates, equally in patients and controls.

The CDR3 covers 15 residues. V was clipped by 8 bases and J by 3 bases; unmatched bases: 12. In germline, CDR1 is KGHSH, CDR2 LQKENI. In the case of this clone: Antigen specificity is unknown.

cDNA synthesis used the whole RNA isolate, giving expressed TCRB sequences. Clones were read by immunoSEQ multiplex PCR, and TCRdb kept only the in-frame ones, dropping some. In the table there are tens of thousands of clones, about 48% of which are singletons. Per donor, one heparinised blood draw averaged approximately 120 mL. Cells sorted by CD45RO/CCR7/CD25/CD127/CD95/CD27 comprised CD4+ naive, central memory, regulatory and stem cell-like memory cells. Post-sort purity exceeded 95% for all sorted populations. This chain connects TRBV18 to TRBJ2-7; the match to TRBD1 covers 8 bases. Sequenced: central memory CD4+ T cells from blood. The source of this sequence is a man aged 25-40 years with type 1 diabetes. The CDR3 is CASHPGGTGNYEQYF. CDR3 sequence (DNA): TGTGCCAGCCATCCAGGTGGGACAGGCAACTACGAGCAGTACTTC.